Below are 30 T cell receptor beta chains sequenced from a single sample in a study of cytomegalovirus exposure and HLA in healthy donors. Amplification used 60 Vbeta primers and 13 Jbeta primers. Clones were read by immunoSEQ multiplex PCR, and TCRdb kept only the in-frame ones, dropping some. In the table there are over 85,000 clones, 65% to 80% of which are singletons. The specimen was PBMCs. The receptors were gathered from a woman aged 60 to 75 in good health and CMV-seropositive.

The V gene is TRBV27, the J gene TRBJ2-1; 8 bases agree with TRBD1. V dropped 6 bases and J dropped 8; count of bases not matched to a gene: 12. In germline, CDR1 is MNHEY, CDR2 SMNVEV (reference sequence). The CDR3 has 15 residues. As DNA, the CDR3 is TGTGCCAGCAGGAGGGGACAGGCAGTTTTCGATGAGCAGTTCTTC. Its protein is CASRRGQAVFDEQFF.

V gene TRBV19 combines with J gene TRBJ2-7, with D perhaps matching TRBD1 (5 bases). This CDR3 region has 12 residues. V lost 5 bases and J lost 3, with 8 bases in between. CDR1 is LNHDA and CDR2 is SQIVND in the germline V gene (reference sequence). The CDR3 protein is CASSQGYYEQYF. The CDR3 coding sequence is TGTGCCAGTAGTCAGGGATACTACGAGCAGTACTTC.

The chain uses TRBV7-9 and TRBJ1-1; D might be TRBD1 (6 bases). The CDR3 is 15 residues long. Germline V CDR1 and CDR2: SEHNR, FQNEAQ (reference sequence). Trimming stripped 3 bases from V and 6 bases from J, with 17 bases between. This chain's CDR3 is CASSFRRGLRPEAFF. The CDR3 DNA reads as TGTGCCAGCAGCTTCCGCAGGGGCTTGCGTCCTGAAGCTTTCTTT.

The chain uses TRBV2 and TRBJ1-1; possible D gene TRBD1, 5 bases. Trimming removed 7 bases from V and 1 base from J, with 10 bases in between. CDR3 size: 13 residues. CDR1 and CDR2 from the germline V gene are SNHLY and FYNNEI. The CDR3 spells CASKGRRNTEAFF. The DNA for the CDR3 is TGTGCCAGCAAGGGGCGGAGGAACACTGAAGCTTTCTTT.

The chain links TRBV5-6 to TRBJ1-5, with 8 nucleotides matching TRBD1. Germline CDR1 reads SGHDT; CDR2 reads YYEEEE. This CDR3 region has 17 residues. V lost 4 bases, J lost 4 bases, and 13 bases stayed unmatched. CDR3 DNA: TGTGCCAGCAGCCAACAAGGACAGGGACTCCTAAATCAGCCCCAGCATTTT. Residues: CASSQQGQGLLNQPQHF.

The chain employs TRBV6-4 and TRBJ2-2; TRBD2 matches at 8 bases. Germline CDR1 is MRHNA and CDR2 is SNTAGT. The CDR3 loop spans 17 amino acids. Trimming took 8 bases from V and 1 from J; bases not matched to a gene: 12. This chain's CDR3 is CASSPGPAGVNTGELFF. The CDR3 DNA is TGTGCCAGCTCCCCCGGCCCAGCGGGAGTGAACACCGGGGAGCTGTTTTTT.

This chain connects TRBV29-1 to TRBJ1-2, with TRBD1 matching 7 bases. The CDR3 contains 14 residues. J lost 4 bases, V lost 5 bases, and 10 bases had no gene match. Germline loops: CDR1 SQVTM, CDR2 ANQGSEA. The CDR3 bases are TGCAGCGTTAACCAGAAGGGGGCTGGCTATGGCTACACCTTC. Translated, it gives CSVNQKGAGYGYTF.

The chain couples TRBV7-6 to TRBJ2-2; D is possibly TRBD1 (7 bases). The V gene's germline CDR1 is SGHVS and CDR2 FNYEAQ. The CDR3 is 15 amino acids. V was pared by 9 bases and J by 7 bases, with 21 bases between. In nucleotides, the CDR3 is TGTGCCAGTACGAGCAGGGGGAGGTTATTCGGGGAGCTGTTTTTT. It specifies CASTSRGRLFGELFF.

The chain carries TRBV6-6 and TRBJ2-7; 14 bases align to TRBD2. The CDR3 spans 15 residues. Germline V CDR1 and CDR2: MNHNY, SVGAGI (reference sequence). The junction had 6 bases not matched to a gene; V was cut back by 6 bases and J by 5 bases. CDR3 bases: TGTGCCAGCAGCACGGGACTAGCGGGAGTGGACGAGCAGTACTTC. Protein: CASSTGLAGVDEQYF.

This clone was seen at least ten times. The rearrangement links TRBV6-5 to TRBJ2-1; 8 bases line up with TRBD1. Germline-derived CDR1 and CDR2 are MNHEY and SVGAGI. V was clipped by 0 bases and J by 7 bases; unmatched bases: 5. This CDR3 is built from 15 residues. The CDR3 nucleotides are TGTGCCAGCAGTTACTCGATTGACAGGGGTAATGAGCAGTTCTTC. Amino acid sequence: CASSYSIDRGNEQFF.

This sequence joins TRBV7-2 and TRBJ1-1; 10 positions agree with TRBD1. V lost 5 bases, J lost 4 bases, and 10 bases stayed unmatched. The CDR3 length is 16 residues. CDR1 SGHTA and CDR2 FQGNSA come from the germline V gene. The CDR3 loop reads CASSRDRGVVGTEAFF. The CDR3 region has the DNA TGTGCCAGCAGCCGGGACAGGGGAGTGGTTGGCACTGAAGCTTTCTTT.

The sample holds a few counts of this clone. This rearrangement joins TRBV7-9 to TRBJ1-1; 7 bases line up with TRBD1. Germline CDR1 SEHNR, CDR2 FQNEAQ (reference sequence). This CDR3 has 15 residues. The ends lost 4 bases at V and 0 bases at J; junction bases unmatched: 5. The CDR3 loop is CASSSRGHLNTEAFF. In nucleotides, the CDR3 is TGTGCCAGCAGCTCGAGGGGGCATCTGAACACTGAAGCTTTCTTT. The full variable domain, with the rest looked up from reference TRBV7-9 and TRBJ1-1, is DTGVSQNPRHKITKRGQNVTFRCDPISEHNRLYWYRQTLGQGPEFLTYFQNEAQLEKSRLLSDRFSAERPKGSFSTLEIQRTEQGDSAMYLCASSSRGHLNTEAFFGQGTRLTVV.

The chain links TRBV7-9 to TRBJ1-1; no firm D call. The CDR3 has 15 residues. CDR1 is SEHNR, CDR2 FQNEAQ, per germline (reference sequence). V was cut by 4 bases and J by 1 base, with 13 bases left in between. CDR3 residues: CASSSRELGNTEAFF. CDR3 nucleotide sequence: TGTGCCAGCAGCTCCCGAGAACTTGGGAACACTGAAGCTTTCTTT.

The CDR3 sequence: CASGSFRSGELFF. CDR3 in DNA: TGTGCCAGCGGGAGCTTTCGGTCCGGGGAGCTGTTTTTT. This chain connects TRBV27 to TRBJ2-2, with a possible D match to TRBD2 (5 bases). Deletions cut 8 bases from V and 6 bases from J, with 13 bases between. CDR1 is MNHEY, CDR2 SMNVEV, per germline (reference sequence). The CDR3 runs 13 residues.

This sequence joins TRBV4-1 and TRBJ1-1; TRBD1 is a possible D gene (5 bases). The germline gives CDR1 MGHRA, CDR2 YSYEKL. This CDR3 is 15 amino acids long. Trimming stripped 2 bases from V and 1 base from J, with 11 bases between. CDR3 residues: CASSQTTAANTEAFF. CDR3 coding DNA: TGCGCCAGCAGCCAAACGACAGCAGCGAACACTGAAGCTTTCTTT.

This sequence joins TRBV18 and TRBJ1-2; TRBD1 matches 9 bases. The length of the CDR3 is 15 residues. J lost 0 bases, V lost 2 bases, and 1 base had no gene match. The germline V gene encodes CDR1 KGHSH and CDR2 LQKENI. The CDR3 region is CASSPGDRANYGYTF. Here the CDR3 DNA reads TGTGCCAGCTCACCAGGGGACAGGGCTAACTATGGCTACACCTTC.

On this clone itself: One end of the junction is discordant with germline, which a read error may explain. The chain combines TRBV7-9 with TRBJ1-2; maybe TRBD1 (6 bases). Per the germline V gene, CDR1 is SEHNR and CDR2 is FQNEAQ (reference sequence). The CDR3 is 14 amino acids. The CDR3 DNA reads TGTGCCAGCAGCTTAGATCAGGGGTCGGGTGGCCACACCTTC. This translates into CASSLDQGSGGHTF.

The chain combines TRBV9 with TRBJ2-5; maybe TRBD1 (8 bases). Germline CDR1 and CDR2: SGDLS and YYNGEE. V was clipped by 3 bases and J by 4 bases, with 16 bases between them. The CDR3 totals 15 residues. This chain's CDR3 is CASSAENRGGETQYF. The CDR3 nucleotides read TGTGCCAGCAGCGCGGAGAACAGGGGGGGAGAGACCCAGTACTTC.

V usage is TRBV7-8 and J usage is TRBJ1-1; no reliable D call. CDR1 SGHVS and CDR2 FQNEAQ come from the germline V gene. V lost 3 bases, J lost 10 bases, and 9 bases lay in between. The CDR3 has 11 residues. CDR3 region: CASSLNRGAFF. The CDR3 DNA reads TGTGCCAGCAGCTTGAATCGGGGAGCTTTCTTT.

This chain links TRBV7-3 with TRBJ2-3; a weak D match, TRBD2 (6 bases). V lost 2 bases to trimming and J lost 3 bases, with 12 bases between them. Germline CDR1 and CDR2: SGHTA and FQGTGA. The CDR3 extends over 15 amino acids. CDR3 bases: TGTGCCAGCAGCTTACAAGGACTATCTACAGATACGCAGTATTTT. Its protein is CASSLQGLSTDTQYF.

The genes are TRBV12-5 and TRBJ2-7; D is unresolved. CDR3 length equals 10 residues. The V gene lost 2 bases and the J gene lost 9 bases, with 5 bases spanning the gap. CDR1 and CDR2 (germline): LGHNT, FRNRAP. The chain's CDR3 is CASGLSGQYF. DNA for the CDR3: TGTGCTAGTGGTTTGTCGGGGCAGTACTTC.

Regarding this clone: Mismatch with germline at one junction end may stem from a read error. The CDR3 reads CASDPGQKVLVPF. The DNA of the CDR3 is TGTGCCAGCGATCCGGGACAGAAGGTCCTCGTCCCTTTC. The chain couples TRBV27 to TRBJ2-7; 7 bases agree with TRBD1. This CDR3 is built from 13 residues. Looked up from germline, CDR1 is MNHEY and CDR2 is SMNVEV (reference sequence).

This sequence joins TRBV6-5 and TRBJ1-2, with D tentatively TRBD1 (6 bases). Trimming left V 0 bases short and J 8 bases short, with 16 bases between. Per germline, CDR1 MNHEY and CDR2 SVGAGI. The CDR3 covers 15 residues. The CDR3 is CASSYSAGQGGGYTF. CDR3 coding DNA: TGTGCCAGCAGTTACTCAGCGGGACAAGGGGGGGGCTACACCTTC.

The genes are TRBV7-9 and TRBJ2-7, with D tentatively TRBD2 (5 bases). V lost 5 bases, J lost 5 bases, and 13 bases lay in between. Germline V lookup: CDR1 SEHNR, CDR2 FQNEAQ (reference sequence). This CDR3 spans 13 amino acids. The chain's CDR3 is CASSIAAGDEQYF. The CDR3 DNA follows: TGTGCCAGCAGCATCGCGGCGGGCGACGAGCAGTACTTC.

The rearrangement uses TRBV19 and TRBJ2-7; 7 bases align to TRBD1. The CDR3 has 17 residues. V lost 8 bases, J lost 5 bases, and 21 bases stayed unmatched. The germline V gene encodes CDR1 LNHDA and CDR2 SQIVND (reference sequence). For the CDR3, the DNA is TGTGCCAGTTCTCCCTTAGCTCGACAGGGAAGAAAAAACGAGCAGTACTTC. Its translation: CASSPLARQGRKNEQYF.

This chain connects TRBV5-7 to TRBJ2-7, with a possible D match to TRBD2 (5 bases). TRBV5-7 is an ORF; its function is uncertain. V lost 7 bases, J lost 5 bases, and 22 bases lay in between. This CDR3 has 15 amino acids. The CDR3 reads CASGNGEYGIDEQYF. The CDR3 bases are TGTGCCAGCGGAAATGGGGAGTACGGCATCGACGAGCAGTACTTC.

The V and J genes are TRBV7-2 and TRBJ2-2, with D possibly TRBD2 on 6 matching bases. Trimming left V 2 bases short and J 7 bases short, with 17 bases between. The CDR3 loop spans 16 amino acids. Germline V CDR1 and CDR2: SGHTA, FQGNSA. The CDR3 coding sequence is TGTGCCAGCAGCTTACTCGGGACTTCGTCGATCGGGGAGCTGTTTTTT. It yields the protein CASSLLGTSSIGELFF.

This chain uses TRBV9 with TRBJ2-1; 13 nucleotides line up with TRBD2. The ends lost 0 bases at V and 6 bases at J; junction bases unmatched: 3. The germline V gene encodes CDR1 SGDLS and CDR2 YYNGEE. This CDR3 has 16 amino acids. The CDR3 spells CASSVVGLAGSNEQFF. In DNA form, the CDR3 reads TGTGCCAGCAGCGTAGTGGGACTAGCGGGAAGCAATGAGCAGTTCTTC. The whole variable domain, remainder taken from reference TRBV9 and TRBJ2-1, is DSGVTQTPKHLITATGQRVTLRCSPRSGDLSVYWYQQSLDQGLQFLIQYYNGEERAKGNILERFSAQQFPDLHSELNLSSLELGDSALYFCASSVVGLAGSNEQFFGPGTRLTVL.

This sequence joins TRBV7-8 and TRBJ1-5, with 9 nucleotides matching TRBD1. The CDR3 is made up of 16 amino acids. V was pared by 2 bases and J by 3 bases, with 5 bases of the junction left unmatched. Germline values: CDR1 SGHVS, CDR2 FQNEAQ. The CDR3 sequence is CASSLKQGASNQPQHF. For the CDR3, the DNA is TGTGCCAGCAGCTTAAAACAGGGGGCTTCCAATCAGCCCCAGCATTTT.

The sample holds a few counts of this clone. The gene calls are TRBV6-1 and TRBJ1-1; 7 bases match TRBD1. The V and J ends lost 6 bases and 1 base, in that order; junction bases with no gene match: 14. The CDR3 is 17 amino acids. Germline CDR1 reads MNHNS; CDR2 reads SASEGT. For the CDR3, the DNA is TGTGCCAGCAGGGAAACCCCAGGGGGTAGTGGGAACACTGAAGCTTTCTTT. Translation: CASRETPGGSGNTEAFF.